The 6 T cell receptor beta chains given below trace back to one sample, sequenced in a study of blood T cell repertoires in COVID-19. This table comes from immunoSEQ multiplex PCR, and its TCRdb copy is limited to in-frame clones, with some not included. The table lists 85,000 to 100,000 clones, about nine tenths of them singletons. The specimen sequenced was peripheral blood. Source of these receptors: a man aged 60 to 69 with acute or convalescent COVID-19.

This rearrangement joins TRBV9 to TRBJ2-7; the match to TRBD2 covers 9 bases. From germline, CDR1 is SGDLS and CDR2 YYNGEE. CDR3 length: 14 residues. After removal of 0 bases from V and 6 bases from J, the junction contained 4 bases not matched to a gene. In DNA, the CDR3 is TGTGCCAGCAGCGTAGTGGGTAGCGGGGGCGAGCAGTACTTC. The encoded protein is CASSVVGSGGEQYF. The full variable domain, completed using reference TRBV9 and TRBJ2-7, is DSGVTQTPKHLITATGQRVTLRCSPRSGDLSVYWYQQSLDQGLQFLIQYYNGEERAKGNILERFSAQQFPDLHSELNLSSLELGDSALYFCASSVVGSGGEQYFGPGTRLTVT.

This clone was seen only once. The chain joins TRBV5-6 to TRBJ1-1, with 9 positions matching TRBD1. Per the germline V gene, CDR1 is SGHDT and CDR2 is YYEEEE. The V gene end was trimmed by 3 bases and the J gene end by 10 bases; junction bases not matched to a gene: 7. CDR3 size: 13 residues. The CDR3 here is CASSWDRERRAFF. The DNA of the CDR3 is TGTGCCAGCAGCTGGGACAGGGAAAGGAGAGCTTTCTTT.

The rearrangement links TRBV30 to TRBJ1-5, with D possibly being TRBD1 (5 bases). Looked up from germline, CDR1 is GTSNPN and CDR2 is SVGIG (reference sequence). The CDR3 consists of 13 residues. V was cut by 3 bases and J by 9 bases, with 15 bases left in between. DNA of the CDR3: TGTGCCTGGAGCGGACAAAGTTTTGGGCCCCAGCATTTT. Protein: CAWSGQSFGPQHF. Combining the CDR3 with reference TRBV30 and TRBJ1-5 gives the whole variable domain SQTIHQWPATLVQPVGSPLSLECTVEGTSNPNLYWYRQAAGRGLQLLFYSVGIGQISSEVPQNLSASRPQDRQFILSSKKLLLSDSGFYLCAWSGQSFGPQHFGDGTRLSIL.

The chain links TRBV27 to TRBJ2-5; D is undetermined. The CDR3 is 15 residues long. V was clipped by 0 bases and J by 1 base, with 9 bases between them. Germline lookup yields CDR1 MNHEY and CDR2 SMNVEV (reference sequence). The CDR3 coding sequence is TGTGCCAGCAGTTTATCGGCAGGCTTCCAAGAGACCCAGTACTTC. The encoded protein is CASSLSAGFQETQYF.

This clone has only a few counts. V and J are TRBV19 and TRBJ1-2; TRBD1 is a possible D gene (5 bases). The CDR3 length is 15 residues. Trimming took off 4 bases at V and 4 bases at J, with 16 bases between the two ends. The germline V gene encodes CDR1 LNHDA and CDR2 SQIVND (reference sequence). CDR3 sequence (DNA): TGTGCCAGTAGTACGGTGGGGGGAGGATCCTATGGCTACACCTTC. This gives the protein CASSTVGGGSYGYTF.

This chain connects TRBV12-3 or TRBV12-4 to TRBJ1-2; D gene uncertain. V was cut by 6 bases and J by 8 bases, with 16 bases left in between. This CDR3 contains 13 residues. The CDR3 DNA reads TGTGCCAGCAGCTTGGGCCCGACAACGGGCTACACCTTC. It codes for CASSLGPTTGYTF.